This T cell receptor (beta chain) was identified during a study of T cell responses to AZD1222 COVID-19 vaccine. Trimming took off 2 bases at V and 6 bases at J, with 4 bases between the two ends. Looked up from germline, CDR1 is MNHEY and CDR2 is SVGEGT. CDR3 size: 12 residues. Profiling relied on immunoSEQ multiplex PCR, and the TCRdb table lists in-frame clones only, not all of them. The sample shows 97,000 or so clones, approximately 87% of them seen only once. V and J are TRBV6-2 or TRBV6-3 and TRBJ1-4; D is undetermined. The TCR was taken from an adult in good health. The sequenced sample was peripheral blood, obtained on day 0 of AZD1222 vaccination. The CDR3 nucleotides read TGTGCCAGCAGTTACACACATGAAAAACTGTTTTTT. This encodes CASSYTHEKLFF.